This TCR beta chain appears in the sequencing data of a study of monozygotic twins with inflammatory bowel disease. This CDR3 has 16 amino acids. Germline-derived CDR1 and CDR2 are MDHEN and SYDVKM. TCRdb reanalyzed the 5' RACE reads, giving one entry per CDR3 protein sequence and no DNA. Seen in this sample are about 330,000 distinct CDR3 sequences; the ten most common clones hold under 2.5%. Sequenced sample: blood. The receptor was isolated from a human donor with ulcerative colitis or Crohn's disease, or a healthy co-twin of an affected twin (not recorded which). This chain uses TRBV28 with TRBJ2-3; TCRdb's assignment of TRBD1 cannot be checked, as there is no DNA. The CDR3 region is CASSNPPGYSTDTQYF.